This T cell receptor (beta chain) was obtained from a study of blood T cell repertoires in COVID-19. For the study at large: Researchers got acute and convalescent COVID-19 samples from the United States, Italy and Spain.

There are 16 residues in the CDR3. V dropped 3 bases and J dropped 2 bases, with 15 bases sitting between them. Germline V gene data show CDR1 as LNHDA and CDR2 as SQIVND (reference sequence). Participant ages covered roughly 18 to 89 years across 24 US areas. Clinical history reported by participants formed the basis on which cohorts were assigned. In the authors' workflow: Estimation of nucleated cell counts was performed using reference gene primer amplification. Only in-frame clones appear in the TCRdb table, and some are missing; sequencing was by immunoSEQ multiplex PCR. V, J and clone size are those of that table, while D and trimming were read from the DNA. The sample yields 400,000 to 500,000 clones, approximately 88% seen once.

V gene TRBV19 combines with J gene TRBJ2-3, with D possibly being TRBD2 (6 bases). Specimen: PBMCs or T cells enriched from blood (not recorded which). The source of this sequence is a middle-aged woman who had recovered from COVID-19. The CDR3 sequence is CASSILTGENTDTQYF. The CDR3 bases are TGTGCCAGTAGTATCCTGACGGGAGAAAACACAGATACGCAGTATTTT.